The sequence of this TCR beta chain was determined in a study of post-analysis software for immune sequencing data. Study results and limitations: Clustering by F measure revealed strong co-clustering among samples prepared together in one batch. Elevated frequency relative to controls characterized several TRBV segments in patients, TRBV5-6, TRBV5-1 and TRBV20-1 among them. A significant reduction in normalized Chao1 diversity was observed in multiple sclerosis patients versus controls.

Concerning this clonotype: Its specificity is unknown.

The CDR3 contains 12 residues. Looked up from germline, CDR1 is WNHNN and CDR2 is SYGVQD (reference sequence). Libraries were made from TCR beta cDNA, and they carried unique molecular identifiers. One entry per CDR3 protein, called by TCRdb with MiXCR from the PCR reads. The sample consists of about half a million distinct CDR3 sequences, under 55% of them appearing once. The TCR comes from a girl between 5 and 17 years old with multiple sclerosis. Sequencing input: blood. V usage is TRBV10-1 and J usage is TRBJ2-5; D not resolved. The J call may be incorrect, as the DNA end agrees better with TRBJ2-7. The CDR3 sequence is CASSVERDEQYF. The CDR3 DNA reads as TGCGCCAGCAGTGTTGAACGCGACGAGCAGTACTTC.